The clone carrying this T cell receptor beta chain was seen repeatedly, ten times or more. Graves' hyperthyroidism qualified as stable when ophthalmopathy did not progress within 18 months. The record originates from a study of T cells in Graves' hyperthyroidism and ophthalmopathy. This CDR3 is built from 12 residues. Trimming stripped 3 bases from V and 8 bases from J, with 10 bases between. Germline V CDR1 and CDR2: SGHDN, FVKESK. The investigators amplified TCR beta CDR3 regions from RNA transcripts. A first-round RT-PCR of the TCR CDR3 used the HTBI primer set. TCRdb re-analysed the multiplex PCR reads in MiXCR, keeping a single row per CDR3 protein. Among a few hundred thousand distinct CDR3 sequences listed, 35% to 55% were seen once.

This TCR was sampled from a woman in her late teens or twenties with Graves' hyperthyroidism. The chain links TRBV14 to TRBJ1-1; no clear D. The sequencing input was peripheral blood or thyroid tissue (not recorded which). The CDR3, as DNA: TGTGCCAGCAGCCAGGGTCGATTGGAAGCTTTCTTT. Protein sequence: CASSQGRLEAFF.